The T cell receptor (beta chain) under discussion was sequenced for a study of CD8 T cells in Susac syndrome. Reverse transcription used roughly 0.45 to 1 ug RNA and random hexamers. A multiplex approach, immunoSEQ multiplex PCR, amplified TCR beta CDR3 across 54 Vbeta and 13 Jbeta. MiXCR was run by TCRdb on the immunoSEQ multiplex PCR reads, yielding one entry per CDR3 protein. The data show around 190,000 distinct CDR3 sequences, about 95% seen once. CDR3 length: 12 amino acids. V was pared by 3 bases and J by 3 bases, with 3 bases between. Germline CDR1 and CDR2: LGHDT and YNNKEL (reference sequence). TCR beta sequencing covered blood CD8+ and CD4+ T cells.

The source material was CD4+ T cells from PBMCs. The TCR sequence derives from a human donor in good health. This rearrangement joins TRBV3-1 to TRBJ1-5, with unresolved D. This CDR3 is CASSQDNQPQHF. CDR3 in DNA: TGTGCCAGCAGCCAGGACAATCAGCCCCAGCATTTT.